This T cell receptor (beta chain) was sequenced in a study of shared clonotypes between healthy human individuals. Study-level results: In this cohort, only blood was sampled, and tissue repertoires likely differ.

Regarding this clone: What it recognizes is unknown.

Measured with immunoSEQ multiplex PCR; TCRdb has only the in-frame clones, and not every one. This sample has about 480,000 clones, with roughly 85% found just once. Recent acute infections and vaccinations were absent in the healthy HIV-negative adult donors. The donor cohort consisted entirely of Caucasian adults residing in Nashville, Tennessee. The V end was cut by 4 bases, the J end by 2 bases, with 12 bases between. Germline V gene lookup returns CDR1 LNHNV and CDR2 YYDKDF (reference sequence). CDR3 length equals 15 residues. The sequence came from a woman aged 40 to 50 in good health. Some clones in this sample may be carry-over from other donors' samples. Source material: PBMCs. The chain recombines TRBV15 with TRBJ1-3; TRBD1 is a possible D gene (6 bases). As DNA, the CDR3 is TGTGCCACCAGCACCTCAAGGGGGGCTGGAAACACCATATATTTT. Residues: CATSTSRGAGNTIYF.